This note documents a single TCR beta chain sequence. This clonotype was picked up a small number of times. Its antigen target is currently unknown. One base away there is no much larger clone; base qualities are not given. The record originates from a study of CD8 T cells in ankylosing spondylitis (dated 2017 in TCRdb). Some background on the complete study: T cell receptor beta repertoires were profiled in healthy donors and ankylosing spondylitis patients so that disease-linked TCR variants could be found. In total, the full study cohort was made up of some 100 healthy donors and about two dozen ankylosing spondylitis patients. Peripheral blood was sampled, and synovial fluid was additionally collected from ankylosing spondylitis patients. Summary of the overall study and its limitations: The disease-linked clones showed a CD8+ phenotype and occurred at relatively low frequencies in peripheral blood. According to the report, matched synovial fluid samples from ankylosing spondylitis patients were significantly enriched for the disease-linked clones. Some TCR beta motif variants had previously been reported in synovial fluid and blood of reactive arthritis patients, which suggested common disease-initiation mechanisms. Blood from ankylosing spondylitis patients appeared to be characterized by a TCR beta motif made up of several highly homologous amino acid variants.

Sequencing was performed on an Illumina HiSeq 2500. TCR beta libraries were prepared by quantitative 5'-RACE with molecular barcodes. On the authors' methods: A new computational method, built on a probabilistic model of VDJ rearrangement, was used to identify disease-linked TCR variants. In-frame beta chains were kept once TCRdb had trimmed the public reads at Q25 with fastp and called clones with MiXCR. Identical CDR3 protein sequences are pooled into one entry, listed with their most common genes and DNA. The V and J calls come from TCRdb's annotation, not from the publication. In this sample the table shows roughly 490,000 distinct CDR3 sequences, roughly 5% of which occur a single time. Approximately 3.5% of the sample is held by the ten biggest clonotypes. Sequenced sample: blood, either unsorted or a sorted T cell fraction (not recorded which). This TCR derives from a male donor with ankylosing spondylitis.

The DNA is as follows: TGTGCCAGCAGTACCCTCTACGAGCAGTACTTC. It encodes CASSTLYEQYF. The rearranged chain carries TRBV6-6 and TRBJ2-7; no D gene is confidently identified. The V and J ends are trimmed by 5 bases and 3 bases, leaving 5 bases between them. As encoded in the germline V gene (reference sequence), CDR1 is MNHNY while CDR2 is SVGAGI. Inclusive of the bounding cysteine and phenylalanine, the CDR3 is 11 residues long. Only the CDR3 DNA stays, 33 bases, in frame from base 1.